These 3 T cell receptor beta chains share one sample of origin, sequenced in a study of shared clonotypes between healthy human individuals. Profiled with immunoSEQ multiplex PCR; TCRdb holds only in-frame clones, not every one. The table shows more than 400,000 clones, with around 85% occurring only once. The source material was PBMCs. The receptors here all came from a woman aged 40 to 50 in good health. Some clones in this sample may be carry-over from other donors' samples.

This rearrangement joins TRBV10-3 to TRBJ1-2, with D unresolved. V was cut by 7 bases and J by 8 bases, with 14 bases left in between. CDR1 and CDR2 (germline): ENHRY, SYGVKD. This CDR3 contains 12 residues. Here the CDR3 reads CAINDRERGYTF. CDR3 in DNA: TGTGCCATCAATGACCGAGAAAGGGGCTACACCTTC.

The chain carries TRBV18 and TRBJ2-3, with D unresolved. CDR1 and CDR2 from the germline V gene are KGHSH and LQKENI. The CDR3 has 13 amino acids. With 1 base removed from V and 4 bases from J, the gap between germline ends came to 6 bases. The CDR3 protein is CASSPLEADTQYF. CDR3 DNA sequence: TGTGCCAGCTCACCACTCGAGGCAGATACGCAGTATTTT.

The CDR3 reads CASRSSGSAYEQYF. The CDR3 DNA sequence: TGTGCCAGCAGATCTAGCGGGAGCGCCTACGAGCAGTACTTC. The chain recombines TRBV7-9 with TRBJ2-7; 10 nucleotides line up with TRBD2. The junction had 4 bases not matched to a gene; V was cut back by 6 bases and J by 2 bases. The CDR3 covers 14 residues. Germline CDR1 reads SEHNR; CDR2 reads FQNEAQ (reference sequence).